This TCR beta chain was found in a study of T cell responses to AZD1222 COVID-19 vaccine. Profiled with immunoSEQ multiplex PCR; TCRdb holds only in-frame clones, not every one. The sample lists around 160,000 clones, 90% to 95% seen once, with about 3% in the top ten. CDR1 MGHRA and CDR2 YSYEKL come from the germline V gene. The CDR3 extends over 17 amino acids. Trimming removed 3 bases from V and 4 bases from J; junction bases left unmatched: 11. The material was peripheral blood, obtained on day 0 of MenACWY control vaccination. This chain joins TRBV4-1 and TRBJ2-3; 9 nucleotides agree with TRBD2. The sequence derives from an adult in good health. The DNA for the CDR3 is TGCGCCAGCAGCCATCGTGCACCTAGCGGGAAATCAGATACGCAGTATTTT. Its translation is CASSHRAPSGKSDTQYF.